The next 25 T cell receptor beta chains were all read from a single sample in a study of T cells in Graves' hyperthyroidism and ophthalmopathy. There were TCR beta CDR3 regions amplified from RNA transcripts. With the HTBI primer set, the TCR CDR3 went through a first round of RT-PCR. TCRdb re-called the multiplex PCR reads with MiXCR, one entry per CDR3 protein. The sample includes hundreds of thousands of distinct CDR3 sequences, roughly 13% seen only once; the top ten take roughly 8.3%. The sample comprised blood. These receptor sequences come from a woman between 18 and 30 years old with Graves' hyperthyroidism.

This clonotype occurred many times. This chain links TRBV11-2 with TRBJ2-5; D is possibly TRBD2 (5 bases). This CDR3 spans 17 amino acids. Germline CDR1 is SGHAT and CDR2 is FQNNGV. Trimming pared 2 bases from V and 5 bases from J, leaving 21 bases between. The CDR3 nucleotides are TGTGCCAGCAGCTTACGGTTCGATCTAGCACAGCGTGAGACCCAGTACTTC. Encoded protein: CASSLRFDLAQRETQYF.

V is TRBV4-1 and J is TRBJ1-6; a weak D match, TRBD1 (6 bases). The CDR3 has 18 amino acids. The germline V gene encodes CDR1 MGHRA and CDR2 YSYEKL. V lost 2 bases, J lost 3 bases, and 17 bases lay in between. Written as DNA, the CDR3 is TGCGCCAGCAGCCAACTCCCGGGGGGCAGATACTATAATTCACCCCTCCACTTT. Translated: CASSQLPGGRYYNSPLHF.

This clonotype was observed many times. V usage is TRBV3-1 and J usage is TRBJ1-1; D may be TRBD1 (5 bases). In germline, CDR1 is LGHDT, CDR2 YNNKEL (reference sequence). V lost 1 base, J lost 0 bases, and 15 bases lay in between. The CDR3 runs to 17 residues. For the CDR3, the DNA is TGTGCCAGCAGCCAAGCGGGGGAGCCTCGCATGAACACTGAAGCTTTCTTT. Encoded protein: CASSQAGEPRMNTEAFF.

The chain couples TRBV19 to TRBJ2-7; unclear D gene. The V end was cut by 6 bases, the J end by 1 base, with 10 bases between. Germline V gene data show CDR1 as LNHDA and CDR2 as SQIVND (reference sequence). This CDR3 comprises 13 residues. CDR3 residues: CASSHPLSYEQYF. Here the CDR3 DNA reads TGTGCCAGTAGCCACCCACTATCCTACGAGCAGTACTTC.

There are a few counts of this clonotype. The gene calls are TRBV5-1 and TRBJ2-2; TRBD2 aligns across 7 bases. This CDR3 spans 17 amino acids. CDR1 is SGHRS, CDR2 YFSETQ, per germline. Trimming took 4 bases from V and 5 from J; bases not matched to a gene: 14. The CDR3 DNA reads as TGCGCCAGCAGCCAAGTTCTCCGAGGTAGCGGGACCGGGGAGCTGTTTTTT. Protein: CASSQVLRGSGTGELFF.

This clonotype was counted ten times or more. The V gene is TRBV24-1, the J gene TRBJ2-3; perhaps TRBD2 as D (7 bases). V lost 10 bases to trimming and J lost 1 base, with 11 bases between them. This CDR3 has 13 amino acids. The germline V gene encodes CDR1 KGHDR and CDR2 SFDVKD. The CDR3 region has the DNA TGTGCCACGGGGGGGCCCGGCACAGATACGCAGTATTTT. Protein sequence: CATGGPGTDTQYF.

The genes are TRBV7-2 and TRBJ1-1; no reliable D call. Trimming removed 4 bases from V and 7 bases from J, with 16 bases in between. This CDR3 comprises 14 residues. Germline CDR1 reads SGHTA; CDR2 reads FQGNSA. The CDR3 sequence is CASSSQQGDIEAFF. The CDR3 nucleotides read TGTGCCAGCAGCTCCCAGCAAGGTGACATTGAAGCTTTCTTT.

This clonotype was detected many times. This chain connects TRBV28 to TRBJ1-5, with a tentative D call TRBD1 (6 bases). V was cut by 6 bases and J by 1 base, with 16 bases left in between. CDR1 is MDHEN, CDR2 SYDVKM, per germline. This CDR3 has 16 amino acids. Here the CDR3 reads CASSRGRGWSNQPQHF. CDR3 bases: TGTGCCAGCAGCCGGGGGCGGGGTTGGAGCAATCAGCCCCAGCATTTT.

This clonotype was detected many times. V is TRBV27 and J is TRBJ2-5; 8 bases match TRBD1. Trimming cost V 6 bases and J 5 bases; bases outside gene matches: 8. The CDR3 has 14 amino acids. Germline CDR1 and CDR2: MNHEY and SMNVEV (reference sequence). CDR3 in DNA: TGTGCCAGCAGGTTACAGGGGGTGGAGGAGACCCAGTACTTC. Translating gives CASRLQGVEETQYF.

This clonotype was seen a few times. The chain joins TRBV11-1 to TRBJ1-2; D remains ambiguous. This CDR3 region has 14 residues. Trimming cost V 1 base and J 4 bases, with 10 bases left between them. From germline, CDR1 is SGHAT and CDR2 FQDESV (reference sequence). CDR3 sequence reads: CASSLVTTGYGYTF. The CDR3 coding sequence is TGTGCCAGCAGCTTAGTTACGACGGGCTATGGCTACACCTTC.

This clonotype showed up many times. This may be a read error, as it is one base from a much larger clone. The CDR3 region has the DNA TGTGCCAGCAGCACCAGCTCCTACGAGCAGTACTTC. This encodes CASSTSSYEQYF. The gene calls are TRBV7-2 and TRBJ2-7, with D unresolved. Germline V lookup: CDR1 SGHTA, CDR2 FQGNSA. With 5 bases removed from V and 0 bases from J, the gap between germline ends came to 5 bases. This CDR3 region has 12 residues.

The CDR3 DNA follows: TGTGCCAGCTCACCCTATGACATGTGGGAAGGCGCAGATACGCAGTATTTT. It codes for CASSPYDMWEGADTQYF. V usage is TRBV18 and J usage is TRBJ2-3; D uncertain. The CDR3 runs 17 residues. V was cut by 3 bases and J by 4 bases, with 20 bases left in between. Germline V CDR1 and CDR2: KGHSH, LQKENI.

V and J are TRBV3-1 and TRBJ1-2; maybe TRBD1 (6 bases). In germline, CDR1 is LGHDT, CDR2 YNNKEL (reference sequence). This CDR3 has 17 amino acids. Trimming removed 1 base from V and 2 bases from J, with 17 bases in between. CDR3 coding DNA: TGTGCCAGCAGCCAAGGGCAGGGGCCGTCGGGAAACTATGGCTACACCTTC. Encoded protein: CASSQGQGPSGNYGYTF.

The chain links TRBV9 to TRBJ2-2; 14 bases fit TRBD2. V lost 2 bases to trimming and J lost 5 bases; unmatched junction nucleotides: 8. The germline CDR1 and CDR2 sequences are SGDLS and YYNGEE. The CDR3 is 18 residues long. CDR3 DNA sequence: TGTGCCAGCAGCGTCACGGGACTAGCGGGAGCGGGTACCGGGGAGCTGTTTTTT. Protein: CASSVTGLAGAGTGELFF.

This clonotype was seen a few times. This rearrangement joins TRBV14 to TRBJ1-4; possible D gene TRBD1, 6 bases. Trimming shortened V by 3 bases and J by 5 bases, and 10 bases separated the two germline ends. Per the germline V gene, CDR1 is SGHDN and CDR2 is FVKESK. This CDR3 is built from 14 residues. The CDR3 region is CASSQRTANEKLFF. As DNA, the CDR3 is TGTGCCAGCAGCCAGAGGACAGCAAATGAAAAACTGTTTTTT.

This clonotype has a count of ten or more. The rearrangement links TRBV28 to TRBJ2-2; TRBD2 matches at 7 bases. V shed 3 bases and J 6 bases; nucleotides not matched to a gene: 19. Germline V CDR1 and CDR2: MDHEN, SYDVKM. The CDR3 runs to 19 residues. This chain's CDR3 is CASSFASWMGTTGPGELFF. The CDR3, as DNA: TGTGCCAGCAGTTTTGCGTCGTGGATGGGGACTACGGGGCCCGGGGAGCTGTTTTTT.

The rearrangement links TRBV14 to TRBJ2-4; D call uncertain. The CDR3 totals 16 residues. The germline V gene has CDR1 SGHDN and CDR2 FVKESK. V was cut by 4 bases and J by 0 bases, with 13 bases left in between. CDR3 nucleotides: TGTGCCAGCAGCCCCCGGACGGACCTAGCCAAAAACATTCAGTACTTC. Encoded protein: CASSPRTDLAKNIQYF.

This clonotype was seen a few times. This rearrangement joins TRBV5-1 to TRBJ2-5; D might be TRBD1 (6 bases). In germline, CDR1 is SGHRS, CDR2 YFSETQ. Trimming took 5 bases from V and 4 from J, leaving 21 bases between them. The CDR3 is 16 residues long. The CDR3 bases are TGCGCCAGCAGTACTTCAGGGGCCCTTTCTGGAGAGACCCAGTACTTC. It is translated as CASSTSGALSGETQYF.

The table lists this clonotype with many counts. This chain joins TRBV20-1 and TRBJ2-7; TRBD2 aligns across 15 bases. The CDR3 covers 15 residues. The germline CDR1 and CDR2 sequences are DFQATT and SNEGSKA (reference sequence). The V gene end was trimmed by 6 bases and the J gene end by 3 bases; junction bases not matched to a gene: 6. This chain's CDR3 is CSANGLAGGYYEQYF. The CDR3 nucleotides read TGCAGTGCAAACGGACTAGCGGGAGGGTACTACGAGCAGTACTTC.

There are a few counts of this clonotype. The chain links TRBV20-1 to TRBJ1-3; no definite D call. Germline assignment: CDR1 DFQATT and CDR2 SNEGSKA (reference sequence). The CDR3 consists of 14 residues. Trimming removed 2 bases from V and 0 bases from J, with 8 bases in between. Here the CDR3 DNA reads TGCAGTGCTAGACAACCGCGCTCTGGAAACACCATATATTTT. Translating gives CSARQPRSGNTIYF.

The chain uses TRBV20-1 and TRBJ2-1, with D possibly TRBD2 on 6 matching bases. This CDR3 has 11 residues. Germline V gives CDR1 DFQATT, CDR2 SNEGSKA (reference sequence). Trimming cost V 2 bases and J 9 bases, with 8 bases left between them. The CDR3 protein is CSARTGVEQFF. As DNA, the CDR3 is TGCAGTGCTAGAACGGGAGTTGAGCAGTTCTTC.

This clonotype has more than one count but fewer than ten. The rearrangement joins TRBV9 to TRBJ2-7; 9 nucleotides align to TRBD1. This CDR3 comprises 16 residues. The V gene end was trimmed by 5 bases and the J gene end by 3 bases; junction bases not matched to a gene: 12. Germline lookup yields CDR1 SGDLS and CDR2 YYNGEE. CDR3 in DNA: TGTGCCAGCAGTCCAGTGGGGGGGGGACAGGGCTACGAGCAGTACTTC. Translation gives CASSPVGGGQGYEQYF.

This clonotype showed up many times. The V and J genes are TRBV20-1 and TRBJ2-7, with D maybe TRBD1 (6 bases). In germline, CDR1 is DFQATT, CDR2 SNEGSKA (reference sequence). Trimming removed 4 bases at V and 3 bases at J, with 19 bases between. The CDR3 is 15 amino acids. The CDR3 reads CSAKYGTQIDYEQYF. Written as DNA, the CDR3 is TGCAGTGCTAAATACGGGACACAGATCGACTACGAGCAGTACTTC.

At least ten counts were recorded for this clonotype. The CDR3 bases are TGTGCCAGCAGCCTGACTCCTGGGGGGCTGAACACTGAAGCTTTCTTT. Encoded protein: CASSLTPGGLNTEAFF. This chain uses TRBV7-2 with TRBJ1-1, with D perhaps TRBD1 (6 bases). V lost 5 bases, J lost 0 bases, and 16 bases lay in between. The germline gives CDR1 SGHTA, CDR2 FQGNSA. The CDR3 contains 16 residues.

This clonotype was counted at least ten times. The CDR3 nucleotides read TGTGCCACCGTAGAAGAGCTCTCTGAAGCTTTCTTT. Translated, it gives CATVEELSEAFF. The V call is TRBV6-2 or TRBV6-3, the J call TRBJ1-1, with unresolved D. In germline, CDR1 is MNHEY, CDR2 SVGEGT. Trimming left V 10 bases short and J 6 bases short, with 15 bases between. The CDR3 is made up of 12 amino acids.